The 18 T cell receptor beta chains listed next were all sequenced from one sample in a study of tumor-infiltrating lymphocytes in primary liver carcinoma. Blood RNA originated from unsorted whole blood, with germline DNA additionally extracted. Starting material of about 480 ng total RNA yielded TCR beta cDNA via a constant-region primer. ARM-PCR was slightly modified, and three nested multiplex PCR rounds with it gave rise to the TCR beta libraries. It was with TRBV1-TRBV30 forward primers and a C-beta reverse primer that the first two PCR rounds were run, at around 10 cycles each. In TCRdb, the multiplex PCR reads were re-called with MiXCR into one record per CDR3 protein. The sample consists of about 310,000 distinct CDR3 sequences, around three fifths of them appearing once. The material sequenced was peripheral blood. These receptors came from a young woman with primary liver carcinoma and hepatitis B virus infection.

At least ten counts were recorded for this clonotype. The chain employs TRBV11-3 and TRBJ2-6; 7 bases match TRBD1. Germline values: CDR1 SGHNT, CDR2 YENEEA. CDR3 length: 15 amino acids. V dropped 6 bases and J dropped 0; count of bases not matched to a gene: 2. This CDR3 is CASSPGGSGANVLTF. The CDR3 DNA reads TGTGCCAGCAGTCCAGGGGGCTCTGGGGCCAACGTCCTGACTTTC.

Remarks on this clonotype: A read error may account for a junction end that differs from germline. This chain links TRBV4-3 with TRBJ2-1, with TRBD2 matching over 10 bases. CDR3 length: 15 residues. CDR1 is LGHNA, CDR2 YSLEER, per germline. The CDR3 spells CASSRVSGGDNEQLF. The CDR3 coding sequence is TGCGCCAGCAGCCGAGTCAGCGGGGGGGACAATGAGCAGCTCTTC.

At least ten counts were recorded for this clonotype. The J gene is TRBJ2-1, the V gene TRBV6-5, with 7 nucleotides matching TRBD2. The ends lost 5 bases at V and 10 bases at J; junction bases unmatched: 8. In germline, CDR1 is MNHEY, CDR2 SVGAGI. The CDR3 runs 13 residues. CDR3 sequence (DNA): TGTGCCAGCAGTGCCGGACTAGTAAACGAGCAGTTCTTC. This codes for CASSAGLVNEQFF.

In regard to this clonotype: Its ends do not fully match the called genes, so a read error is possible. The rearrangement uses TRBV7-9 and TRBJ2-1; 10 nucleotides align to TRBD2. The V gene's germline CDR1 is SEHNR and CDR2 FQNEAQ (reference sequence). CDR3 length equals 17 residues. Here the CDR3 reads CASSETSGSALYNEQFF. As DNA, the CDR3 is TGTGCCAGCAGCGAGACTAGCGGGTCCGCCCTCTACAATGAGCAGTTCTTT.

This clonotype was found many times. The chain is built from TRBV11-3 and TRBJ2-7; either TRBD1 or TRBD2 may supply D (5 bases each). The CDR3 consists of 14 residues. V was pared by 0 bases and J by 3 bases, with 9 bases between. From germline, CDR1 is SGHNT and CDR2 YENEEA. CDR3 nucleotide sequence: TGTGCCAGCAGCTTAGAGGGACGACTCTACGAGCAGTACTTC. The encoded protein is CASSLEGRLYEQYF.

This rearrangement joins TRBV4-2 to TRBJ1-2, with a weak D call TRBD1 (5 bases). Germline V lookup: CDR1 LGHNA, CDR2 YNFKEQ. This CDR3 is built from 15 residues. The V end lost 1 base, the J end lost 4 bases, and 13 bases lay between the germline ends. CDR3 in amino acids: CASSQGVDSFYGYTF. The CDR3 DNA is TGTGCCAGCAGCCAAGGAGTCGACAGCTTCTATGGCTACACCTTC.

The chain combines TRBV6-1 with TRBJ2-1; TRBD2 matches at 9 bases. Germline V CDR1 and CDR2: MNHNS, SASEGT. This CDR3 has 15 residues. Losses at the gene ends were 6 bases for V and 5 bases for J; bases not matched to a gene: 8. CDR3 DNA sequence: TGTGCCAGCAGCGTCGGACTAGCGCCCGACAATGAGCAGTTCTTC. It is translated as CASSVGLAPDNEQFF.

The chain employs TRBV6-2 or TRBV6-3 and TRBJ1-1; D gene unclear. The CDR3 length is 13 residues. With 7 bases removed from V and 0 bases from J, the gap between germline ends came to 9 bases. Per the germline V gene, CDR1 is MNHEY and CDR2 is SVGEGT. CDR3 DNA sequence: TGTGCCAGCAAGAGTCCGATGAACACTGAAGCTTTCTTT. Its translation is CASKSPMNTEAFF.

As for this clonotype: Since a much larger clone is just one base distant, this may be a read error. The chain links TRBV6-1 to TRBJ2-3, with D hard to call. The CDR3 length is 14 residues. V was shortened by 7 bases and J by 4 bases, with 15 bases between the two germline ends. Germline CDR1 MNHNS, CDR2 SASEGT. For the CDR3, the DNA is TGTGCCAGCAAGAGAGGCGTAAGGGCAGATACGCAGTATTTT. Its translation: CASKRGVRADTQYF.

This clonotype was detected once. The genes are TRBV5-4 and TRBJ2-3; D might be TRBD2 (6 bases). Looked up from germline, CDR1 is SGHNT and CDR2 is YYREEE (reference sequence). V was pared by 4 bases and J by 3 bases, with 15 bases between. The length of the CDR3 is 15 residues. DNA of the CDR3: TGTGCCAGCAGCGGCACGCAAGGAGGGACAGATACGCAGTATTTT. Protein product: CASSGTQGGTDTQYF.

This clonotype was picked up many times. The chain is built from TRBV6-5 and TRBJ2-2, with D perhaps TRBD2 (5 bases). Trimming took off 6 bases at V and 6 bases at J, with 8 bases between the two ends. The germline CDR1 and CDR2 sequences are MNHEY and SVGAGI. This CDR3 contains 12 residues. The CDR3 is CASRERAGELFF. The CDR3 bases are TGTGCCAGCAGAGAGAGGGCCGGGGAGCTGTTTTTT.

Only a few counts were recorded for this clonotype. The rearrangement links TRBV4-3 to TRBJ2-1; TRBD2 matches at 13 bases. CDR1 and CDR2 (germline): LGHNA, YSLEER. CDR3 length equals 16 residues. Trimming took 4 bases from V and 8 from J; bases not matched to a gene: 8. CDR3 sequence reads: CASSRLGLAGDDEQFF. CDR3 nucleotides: TGCGCCAGCAGCCGACTAGGACTAGCGGGAGATGATGAGCAGTTCTTC.

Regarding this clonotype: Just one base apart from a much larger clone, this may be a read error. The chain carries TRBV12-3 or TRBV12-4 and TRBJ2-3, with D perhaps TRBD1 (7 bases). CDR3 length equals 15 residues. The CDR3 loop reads CVSSLRGGGVDTQYF. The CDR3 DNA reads TGTGTCAGCAGTTTACGAGGGGGCGGGGTAGATACGCAGTATTTT.

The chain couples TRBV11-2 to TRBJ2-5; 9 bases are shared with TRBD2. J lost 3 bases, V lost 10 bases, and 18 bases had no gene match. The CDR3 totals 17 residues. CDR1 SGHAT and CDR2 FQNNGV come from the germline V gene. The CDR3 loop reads CAMSKLAGVVGKETQYF. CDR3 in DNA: TGTGCCATGAGCAAATTAGCGGGAGTGGTGGGAAAAGAGACCCAGTACTTC.

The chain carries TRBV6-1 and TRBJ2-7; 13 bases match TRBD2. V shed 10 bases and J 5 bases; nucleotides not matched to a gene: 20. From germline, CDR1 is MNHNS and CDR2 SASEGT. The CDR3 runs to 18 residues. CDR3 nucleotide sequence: TGTGCCATCGGGACTAGCGGGATACCTCGGGGATGGGAAAACGAGCAGTACTTC. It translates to CAIGTSGIPRGWENEQYF.

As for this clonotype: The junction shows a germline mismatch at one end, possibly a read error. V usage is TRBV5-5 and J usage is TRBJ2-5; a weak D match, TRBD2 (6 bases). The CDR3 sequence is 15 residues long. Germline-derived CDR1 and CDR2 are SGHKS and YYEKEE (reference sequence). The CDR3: CASSWRVRDKGTHYF. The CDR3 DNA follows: TGTGCCAGCAGCTGGAGGGTGCGTGATAAAGGGACCCATTACTTC.

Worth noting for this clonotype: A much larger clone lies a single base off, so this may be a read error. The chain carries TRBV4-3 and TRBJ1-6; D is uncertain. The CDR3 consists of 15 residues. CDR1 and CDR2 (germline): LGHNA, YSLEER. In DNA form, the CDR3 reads TGCGCCAGCAGCCAGGAAATGGGTTATAATTCACCCCCCCACTTT. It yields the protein CASSQEMGYNSPPHF.

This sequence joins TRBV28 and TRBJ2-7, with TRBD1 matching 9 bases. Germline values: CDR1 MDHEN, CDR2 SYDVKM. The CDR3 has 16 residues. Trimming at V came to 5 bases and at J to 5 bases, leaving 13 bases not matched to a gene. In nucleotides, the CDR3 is TGTGCCAGCAGTACATACCCGGGACAGGGAGTCCACGAGCAGTACTTC. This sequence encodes CASSTYPGQGVHEQYF.